This T cell receptor beta chain was identified during a study of shared clonotypes between healthy human individuals. Study in general: Each donor contributed plates that comprised three CD4 naive, three CD4 memory, two CD8 naive and one CD8 memory. Study-wide results and limits: Genetic and exposure-history diversity was limited by the few donors.

The CDR3 length is 15 residues. CDR1 SQVTM and CDR2 ANQGSEA come from the germline V gene. With 3 bases removed from V and 0 bases from J, the gap between germline ends came to 12 bases. Original handling: There were no quality scores in the junction-only immunoSEQ sequences, so filtering differed. TCRdb's copy holds only in-frame clones and misses some; the assay was immunoSEQ multiplex PCR. That table gives V, J and clone size, and the DNA gave D and trimming. The sample shows under 600,000 clones, roughly 98% of them seen only once. Positive CCR7 selection of CD45RO-negative cells yielded the naive CD8 cells, and terminally differentiated effector memory CD45RA+ cells were excluded. A note on this clone: Its cognate antigen is unknown.

This sequence joins TRBV29-1 and TRBJ2-1, with D possibly TRBD2 on 5 matching bases. The TCR was taken from a man aged 30-40 years in good health. The specimen sequenced was naive CD8+ T cells sorted from blood. CDR3 in amino acids: CSVDGLRDSYNEQFF. CDR3 DNA: TGCAGCGTTGACGGACTTCGGGACTCCTACAATGAGCAGTTCTTC.